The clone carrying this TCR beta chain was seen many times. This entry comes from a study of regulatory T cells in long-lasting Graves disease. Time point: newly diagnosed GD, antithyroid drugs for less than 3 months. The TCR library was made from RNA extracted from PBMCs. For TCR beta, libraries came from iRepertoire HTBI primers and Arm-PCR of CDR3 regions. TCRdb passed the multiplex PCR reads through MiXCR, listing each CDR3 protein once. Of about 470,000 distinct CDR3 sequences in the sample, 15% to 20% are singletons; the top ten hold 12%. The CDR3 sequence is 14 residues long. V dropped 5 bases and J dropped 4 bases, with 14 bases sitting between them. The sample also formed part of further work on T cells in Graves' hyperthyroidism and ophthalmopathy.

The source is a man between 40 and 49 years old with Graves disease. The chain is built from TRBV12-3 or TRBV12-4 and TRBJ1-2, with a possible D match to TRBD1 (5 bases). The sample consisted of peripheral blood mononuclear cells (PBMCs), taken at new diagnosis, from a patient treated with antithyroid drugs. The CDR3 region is CASSPPAGRYGYTF. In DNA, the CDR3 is TGTGCCAGCAGTCCCCCGGCAGGGCGCTATGGCTACACCTTC.